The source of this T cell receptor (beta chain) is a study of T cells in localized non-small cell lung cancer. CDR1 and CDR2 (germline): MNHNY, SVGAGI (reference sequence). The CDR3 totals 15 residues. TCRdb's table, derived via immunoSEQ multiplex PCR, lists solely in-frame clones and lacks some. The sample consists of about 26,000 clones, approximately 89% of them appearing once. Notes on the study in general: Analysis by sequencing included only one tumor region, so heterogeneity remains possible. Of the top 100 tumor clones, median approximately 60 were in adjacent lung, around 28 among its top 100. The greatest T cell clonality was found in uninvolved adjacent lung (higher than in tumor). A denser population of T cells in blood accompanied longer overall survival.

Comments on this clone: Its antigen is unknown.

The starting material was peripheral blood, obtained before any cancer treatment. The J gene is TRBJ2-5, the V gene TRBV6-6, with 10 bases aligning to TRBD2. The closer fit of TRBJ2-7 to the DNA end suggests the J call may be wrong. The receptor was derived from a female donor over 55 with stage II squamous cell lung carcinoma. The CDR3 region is CASRRGTSETYEQYF. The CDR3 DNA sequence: TGTGCCAGCAGACGGGGGACTAGCGAGACCTACGAGCAGTACTTC.